The 8 T cell receptor beta chains reported below all come from one sample, sequenced in a study of tumor-infiltrating lymphocytes in primary liver carcinoma. Germline DNA was also extracted, and blood RNA derived from unsorted whole blood. A primer in the constant region served to generate TCR beta cDNA from roughly 550 ng of total RNA. Nested multiplex PCR, run for three rounds with slightly modified ARM-PCR, yielded TCR beta libraries. A C-beta reverse primer was combined with TRBV1-TRBV30 forward primers in the first two PCR rounds, and each round had about 10 cycles. TCRdb re-derived calls from the multiplex PCR reads in MiXCR, one entry per CDR3 protein. Among fewer than 350,000 distinct CDR3 sequences, about 61% were seen once, and the ten largest hold roughly 6%. The sequencing input was peripheral blood. The receptors here all came from a man aged 35 to 55 with primary liver carcinoma and hepatitis B virus infection.

V is TRBV5-1 and J is TRBJ2-2, with 14 bases identical to TRBD2. The germline V gene encodes CDR1 SGHRS and CDR2 YFSETQ. The V gene end was trimmed by 4 bases and the J gene end by 10 bases; junction bases not matched to a gene: 6. The CDR3 is 15 residues long. This CDR3 reads CASSPLTSGREELFF. The CDR3 DNA follows: TGCGCCAGCAGCCCATTGACTAGCGGGAGGGAGGAGCTGTTTTTT.

As to this clonotype: A much larger clone sits a single nucleotide away, making a read error possible. This sequence joins TRBV29-1 and TRBJ2-7, with TRBD1 matching 7 bases. The CDR3 is 12 amino acids. Germline V gene sequence: CDR1 SQVTM, CDR2 ANQGSEA. CDR3 coding DNA: TGCACCGGACGGGGACAGACCTACGAGCAGTACTTC. This gives the protein CTGRGQTYEQYF.

Comment on this clonotype: The junction differs from germline at one of its ends, possibly a read error. The V call is TRBV4-2, the J call TRBJ1-1; possible D gene TRBD1, 6 bases. CDR1 and CDR2 (germline): LGHNA, YNFKEQ. The CDR3 loop spans 15 amino acids. The CDR3: CTSSQDPGTYPEAFF. In nucleotides, the CDR3 is TGTACCAGCAGCCAAGATCCCGGGACATACCCTGAAGCTTTCTTT.

In this sample, this clonotype turned up once. Being one base from a much bigger clone, this may be a read error. The gene calls are TRBV6-1 and TRBJ2-2; weak D call: TRBD2 (5 bases). The CDR3 runs to 12 residues. Germline CDR1 and CDR2: MNHNS and SASEGT. The chain's CDR3 is CASWRSSGDLFF. The CDR3 DNA follows: TGTGCCAGCTGGCGGTCGTCCGGGGATCTGTTTTTT.

This clonotype came up a few times. The gene calls are TRBV11-3 and TRBJ2-3; TRBD2 agrees at 8 bases. Germline V gives CDR1 SGHNT, CDR2 YENEEA. V lost 0 bases and J lost 3; bases outside the gene matches: 5. This CDR3 is 16 amino acids long. CDR3 in amino acids: CASSLDSGSITDTQYF. DNA for the CDR3: TGTGCCAGCAGCTTAGACAGCGGGAGTATAACAGATACGCAGTATTTT.

This clonotype was counted once. It may be a read error: a sequence one base away is much more abundant. V is TRBV6-2 or TRBV6-3 and J is TRBJ2-1; 8 bases are shared with TRBD1. The CDR3 runs 14 residues. Per germline, CDR1 MNHEY and CDR2 SVGEGT. V lost 7 bases, J lost 9 bases, and 11 bases stayed unmatched. In nucleotides, the CDR3 is TGTGCCAGCACCGCAGACAGGGGCGCGAGTGAGCAGTTCTTC. Its protein product is CASTADRGASEQFF.

With respect to this clonotype: A read error may account for a junction end that differs from germline. The V and J genes are TRBV29-1 and TRBJ1-1; D gene uncertain. The CDR3 is 12 amino acids. From germline, CDR1 is SQVTM and CDR2 ANQGSEA. For the CDR3, the DNA is TGTAGCGTTGAAGGAGTGAGCACTGAAGCTTTCTTT. It is translated as CSVEGVSTEAFF.

The chain links TRBV13 to TRBJ1-6; D uncertain. CDR1 and CDR2 (germline): PRHDT, FYEKMQ (reference sequence). The CDR3 runs 15 residues. The CDR3 protein is CSSSLFMSKTSPLHF. The CDR3 nucleotides read TGTAGCAGCAGCTTATTCATGTCGAAGACTTCACCCCTCCACTTT.